The 28 T cell receptor beta chains below come from one sample, sequenced in a study of read filtering for tumor transcriptome and immune sequencing. The library was built from 400 ng RNA with molecular barcoded adaptors for alpha/delta and beta/gamma chains. One entry per CDR3 protein results from TCRdb running MiXCR on the reads. This sample has roughly 130,000 distinct CDR3 sequences; approximately 12% occur once, and the top ten carry 11%. Sequenced: a population of CD138-negative cells sorted from bone marrow. The receptors originated from a donor at least 40 years old with multiple myeloma.

There are many counts of this clonotype. As DNA, the CDR3 is TGTGCCAGCAGCCGGGACAATGAGCAGTTCTTC. Protein sequence: CASSRDNEQFF. The V and J genes are TRBV12-3 or TRBV12-4 and TRBJ2-1; D not certain. The CDR3 sequence is 11 residues long. The ends were cut back, 6 bases at V and 5 bases at J, with 5 bases in the middle.

This clonotype appeared many times. The rearrangement links TRBV3-1 to TRBJ2-7; D is possibly TRBD1 (5 bases). This CDR3 comprises 16 residues. Germline values: CDR1 LGHDT, CDR2 YNNKEL (reference sequence). Between the trimmed V and J ends, which lost 0 bases and 3 bases, there was a span of 15 bases. The CDR3 reads CASSQDGRQGLYEQYF. The CDR3, as DNA: TGTGCCAGCAGCCAAGATGGGCGCCAGGGTCTCTACGAGCAGTACTTC.

Worth noting for this clonotype: Given a much more abundant clone one base away, this may be a read error. The chain joins TRBV7-2 to TRBJ1-6; maybe TRBD1 (6 bases). Germline CDR1 and CDR2: SGHTA and FQGNSA. V shed 0 bases and J shed 15 bases, with 18 bases lying between them. The CDR3 runs to 15 residues. The CDR3 DNA reads TGTGCCAGCAGCTTAGCAGGGGGTGAACTTGTCATCCTCCACTTT. It specifies CASSLAGGELVILHF.

This clonotype was detected many times. This chain links TRBV20-1 with TRBJ2-5; TRBD1 is a possible D gene (5 bases). The V end was cut by 0 bases, the J end by 5 bases, with 19 bases between. The germline V gene has CDR1 DFQATT and CDR2 SNEGSKA (reference sequence). The CDR3 is made up of 16 amino acids. The CDR3 reads CSARDQSQATWETQYF. The CDR3 DNA follows: TGCAGTGCTAGAGATCAGTCACAGGCAACGTGGGAGACCCAGTACTTC.

The rearrangement links TRBV6-5 to TRBJ2-5; D uncertain. Germline CDR1 reads MNHEY; CDR2 reads SVGAGI. This CDR3 spans 16 amino acids. The V end lost 0 bases, the J end lost 6 bases, and 17 bases lay between the germline ends. CDR3 residues: CASSYSSQAARKTQYF. In DNA form, the CDR3 reads TGTGCCAGCAGTTACTCCTCCCAGGCTGCTAGGAAGACCCAGTACTTC.

This clonotype appeared many times. The V gene is TRBV6-2 or TRBV6-3, the J gene TRBJ1-1; D ambiguous. The ends were cut back, 8 bases at V and 6 bases at J, with 25 bases in the middle. The CDR3 spans 16 residues. Germline CDR1 and CDR2: MNHEY and SVGEGT. This chain's CDR3 is CASAIGWNNLGSEAFF. Here the CDR3 DNA reads TGTGCCAGCGCGATAGGGTGGAATAACCTGGGGTCTGAAGCTTTCTTT.

This clonotype was recorded at least ten times. The chain links TRBV24-1 to TRBJ2-1; 8 bases are shared with TRBD2. Trimming at V came to 4 bases and at J to 2 bases, leaving 6 bases not matched to a gene. Germline V CDR1 and CDR2: KGHDR, SFDVKD. This CDR3 spans 16 amino acids. CDR3 sequence: CATSDNAGGTYNEQFF. CDR3 sequence (DNA): TGTGCCACCAGTGACAACGCGGGAGGAACCTACAATGAGCAGTTCTTC.

Of note for this clonotype: This clone may be a read error of a much larger clone one base away. This sequence joins TRBV29-1 and TRBJ1-2; D remains ambiguous. In germline, CDR1 is SQVTM, CDR2 ANQGSEA. This CDR3 is 11 amino acids long. The CDR3 DNA reads TGCAGCGTTGAAGAGGGCGACGGCTACGCCTTC. This sequence encodes CSVEEGDGYAF.

This clonotype showed up many times. The chain couples TRBV20-1 to TRBJ2-7; 7 bases fit TRBD2. Unmatched junction bases numbered 2, after V lost 1 base and J lost 2 bases. The CDR3 has 13 amino acids. Germline CDR1 is DFQATT and CDR2 is SNEGSKA (reference sequence). CDR3 sequence: CSARVAGAYEQYF. In DNA, the CDR3 is TGCAGTGCTAGAGTTGCGGGGGCCTACGAGCAGTACTTC.

The CDR3 is CASSQMAGSRETQYF. The CDR3 DNA is TGTGCCAGCAGCCAAATGGCGGGATCTCGGGAGACCCAGTACTTC. The gene calls are TRBV3-1 and TRBJ2-5; D is possibly TRBD2 (6 bases). The CDR3 covers 15 residues. The germline CDR1 and CDR2 sequences are LGHDT and YNNKEL (reference sequence). V was pared by 2 bases and J by 5 bases, with 15 bases between.

This clonotype occurred a few times. The gene calls are TRBV24-1 and TRBJ2-2, with TRBD1 matching 7 bases. CDR1 and CDR2 (germline): KGHDR, SFDVKD. The CDR3 has 15 residues. J gave up 3 bases and V 3 bases, and 3 bases lay outside the gene matches. The CDR3 region has the DNA TGTGCCACCAGTGATCCAACAGGGGACACCGGGGAGCTGTTTTTT. It yields the protein CATSDPTGDTGELFF.

This clonotype was detected ten times or more. The chain uses TRBV7-9 and TRBJ2-7, with 10 bases aligning to TRBD2. There are 14 residues in the CDR3. Germline loops: CDR1 SEHNR, CDR2 FQNEAQ (reference sequence). V was clipped by 1 base and J by 6 bases; unmatched bases: 3. The CDR3 region has the DNA TGTGCCAGCAGCTTAGGCCTAGCGGGGGTCGAGCAGTACTTC. It is translated as CASSLGLAGVEQYF.

This clonotype was counted ten times or more. The V and J genes are TRBV2 and TRBJ1-1; maybe TRBD1 (5 bases). The CDR3 is made up of 15 amino acids. Per the germline V gene, CDR1 is SNHLY and CDR2 is FYNNEI. V lost 1 base and J lost 1, with 10 bases in between. CDR3 region: CASSEVRGPNTEAFF. CDR3 coding DNA: TGTGCCAGCAGTGAAGTGAGGGGCCCGAACACTGAAGCTTTCTTT.

This clonotype occurred many times. The chain uses TRBV6-1 and TRBJ2-1, with TRBD2 identical over 8 bases. Looked up from germline, CDR1 is MNHNS and CDR2 is SASEGT. The CDR3 sequence is 14 residues long. V lost 0 bases to trimming and J lost 9 bases; unmatched junction nucleotides: 4. The CDR3 DNA follows: TGTGCCAGCAGTGAAGCCCGGGAGGGTGGTGAGCAGTTCTTC. Its translation: CASSEAREGGEQFF.

This clonotype was seen at least ten times. For the CDR3, the DNA is TGTGCCAGCGCACCCTTGACGAACTTTAACACTGAAGCTTTCTTT. Encoded protein: CASAPLTNFNTEAFF. The chain couples TRBV2 to TRBJ1-1; no reliable D call. CDR1 and CDR2 (germline): SNHLY, FYNNEI. This CDR3 has 15 residues. V lost 8 bases, J lost 2 bases, and 18 bases lay in between.

This clonotype was recorded at least ten times. This chain joins TRBV24-1 and TRBJ2-2; no reliable D call. The V and J ends lost 6 bases and 4 bases respectively, with 5 bases between them. Germline CDR1 reads KGHDR; CDR2 reads SFDVKD. CDR3 length: 12 residues. CDR3 residues: CATSLFTGELFF. CDR3 nucleotide sequence: TGTGCCACCAGTTTATTCACCGGGGAGCTGTTTTTT.

This clonotype has ten or more counts. J is TRBJ2-7 and V is TRBV5-1, with 7 nucleotides matching TRBD1. V lost 4 bases to trimming and J lost 6 bases; unmatched junction nucleotides: 10. CDR3 length: 14 residues. Germline lookup yields CDR1 SGHRS and CDR2 YFSETQ. The CDR3 nucleotides read TGCGCCAGCAGCACCCGGGACAGTTCCGGCGAGCAGTACTTC. Translated, it gives CASSTRDSSGEQYF.

This clonotype came up many times. The chain is built from TRBV6-6 and TRBJ1-6; the D is unclear. Germline V gene sequence: CDR1 MNHNY, CDR2 SVGAGI (reference sequence). Deletions cut 2 bases from V and 3 bases from J, with 8 bases between. This CDR3 spans 15 amino acids. CDR3 in amino acids: CASSYEADYNSPLHF. CDR3 DNA sequence: TGTGCCAGCAGTTACGAAGCCGACTATAATTCACCCCTCCACTTT.

In this sample, this clonotype turned up many times. The chain combines TRBV20-1 with TRBJ2-7; D gene ambiguous. This CDR3 is 14 amino acids long. Looked up from germline, CDR1 is DFQATT and CDR2 is SNEGSKA (reference sequence). Trimming left V 6 bases short and J 1 base short, with 16 bases between. CDR3 amino acids: CSAALRAKSYEQYF. The CDR3 DNA reads TGCAGTGCCGCACTCCGAGCTAAGTCCTACGAGCAGTACTTC.

This clonotype was detected many times. V gene TRBV6-6 combines with J gene TRBJ1-5; 7 nucleotides align to TRBD1. Germline CDR1 and CDR2: MNHNY and SVGAGI (reference sequence). CDR3 length equals 14 residues. V shed 7 bases, J shed 3 bases, and the junction held 6 bases outside the gene matches. The CDR3 reads CASTDRANNQPQHF. CDR3 in DNA: TGTGCCAGCACCGACAGGGCCAACAATCAGCCCCAGCATTTT.

This clonotype was seen at least ten times. The chain couples TRBV18 to TRBJ2-5; tentatively, D is TRBD2 (6 bases). The CDR3 is 17 amino acids. The V gene lost 1 base and the J gene lost 2 bases, with 17 bases spanning the gap. The germline V gene encodes CDR1 KGHSH and CDR2 LQKENI. CDR3 amino acids: CASSPQGGVSRQETQYF. The CDR3 DNA is TGTGCCAGCTCACCACAGGGCGGGGTGTCCCGTCAAGAGACCCAGTACTTC. The variable domain in full, completed from reference TRBV18 and TRBJ2-5, reads NAGVMQNPRHLVRRRGQEARLRCSPMKGHSHVYWYRQLPEEGLKFMVYLQKENIIDESGMPKERFSAEFPKEGPSILRIQQVVRGDSAAYFCASSPQGGVSRQETQYFGPGTRLLVL.

V gene TRBV6-1 combines with J gene TRBJ1-1; D possibly corresponds to TRBD1 (5 bases). Germline CDR1 MNHNS, CDR2 SASEGT. This CDR3 is 16 amino acids long. Trimming left V 6 bases short and J 0 bases short, with 17 bases between. The CDR3 DNA reads TGTGCCAGCAGGGGACGGACGGATCCGATGAACACTGAAGCTTTCTTT. Its protein product is CASRGRTDPMNTEAFF.

This clonotype appeared many times. CDR3: CASSEAGVNRKRELFF. The CDR3, as DNA: TGTGCCAGCAGTGAAGCAGGGGTCAATCGGAAGCGGGAGCTGTTTTTT. The chain joins TRBV2 to TRBJ2-2; a weak D match, TRBD1 (5 bases). The CDR3 runs 16 residues. Germline V gene lookup returns CDR1 SNHLY and CDR2 FYNNEI. V lost 0 bases, J lost 9 bases, and 17 bases lay in between.

This clonotype appeared a single time. A far larger clone is one base from this, pointing to a likely read error. This CDR3 reads CASSAGTGETYNEQSF. The CDR3 DNA reads TGTGCCAGCAGCGCCGGGACAGGGGAAACCTACAATGAGCAGTCCTTC. The chain has TRBV11-1 and TRBJ2-1; 10 nucleotides agree with TRBD1. The CDR3 has 16 amino acids. In germline, CDR1 is SGHAT, CDR2 FQDESV (reference sequence).

At least ten counts were recorded for this clonotype. The rearrangement joins TRBV3-1 to TRBJ2-6; TRBD2 matches at 11 bases. This CDR3 is built from 19 residues. The V gene's germline CDR1 is LGHDT and CDR2 YNNKEL (reference sequence). Losses at the gene ends were 4 bases for V and 0 bases for J; bases not matched to a gene: 8. The DNA of the CDR3 is TGTGCCAGCAGCCCGAGAACTAGCGGGGGCCTCTCTGGGGCCAACGTCCTGACTTTC. It is translated as CASSPRTSGGLSGANVLTF.

There are many counts of this clonotype. The V call is TRBV5-1, the J call TRBJ1-2; D uncertain. V was clipped by 1 base and J by 5 bases, with 12 bases between them. There are 14 residues in the CDR3. The germline gives CDR1 SGHRS, CDR2 YFSETQ. CDR3 region: CASSLSVATYGYTF. The CDR3 region has the DNA TGCGCCAGCAGCTTGTCGGTCGCGACGTATGGCTACACCTTC.

This chain links TRBV6-2 or TRBV6-3 with TRBJ2-6; a possible D gene is TRBD1 (6 bases). Germline CDR1 reads MNHEY; CDR2 reads SVGEGT. V lost 6 bases, J lost 4 bases, and 13 bases lay in between. The CDR3 covers 15 residues. The CDR3 DNA reads TGTGCCAGCAGACACGGACAGACCGGGGCCAACGTCCTGACTTTC. Translated, it gives CASRHGQTGANVLTF.

The rearrangement links TRBV15 to TRBJ2-2; D is ambiguous. CDR3 size: 15 residues. V was shortened by 0 bases and J by 7 bases, with 12 bases between the two germline ends. The germline gives CDR1 LNHNV, CDR2 YYDKDF (reference sequence). The CDR3 loop reads CATSRERGGVGELFF. The CDR3 DNA reads as TGTGCCACCAGCAGAGAGCGTGGCGGAGTCGGGGAGCTGTTTTTT.